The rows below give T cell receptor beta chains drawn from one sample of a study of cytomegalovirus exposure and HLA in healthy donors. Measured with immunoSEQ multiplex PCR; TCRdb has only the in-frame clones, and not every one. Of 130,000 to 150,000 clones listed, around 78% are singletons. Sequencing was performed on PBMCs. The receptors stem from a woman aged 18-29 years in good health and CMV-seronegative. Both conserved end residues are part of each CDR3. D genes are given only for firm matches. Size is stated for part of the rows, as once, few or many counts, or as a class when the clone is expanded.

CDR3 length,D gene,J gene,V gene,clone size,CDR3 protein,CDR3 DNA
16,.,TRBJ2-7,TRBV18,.,CASSPPGSDSGNEQYF,TGTGCCAGCTCACCACCGGGATCGGACAGTGGGAACGAGCAGTACTTC
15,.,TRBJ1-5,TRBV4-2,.,CASSQEQGGNQPQHF,TGTGCCAGCAGCCAAGAACAGGGCGGCAATCAGCCCCAGCATTTT
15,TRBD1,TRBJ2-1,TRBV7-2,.,CASSDPGGSYNEQFF,TGTGCCAGCAGCGACCCAGGGGGCTCCTACAATGAGCAGTTCTTC
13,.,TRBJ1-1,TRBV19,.,CASSSRETGEAFF,TGTGCCAGTAGTAGCAGGGAAACGGGTGAAGCTTTCTTT
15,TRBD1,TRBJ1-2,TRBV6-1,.,CASSSYPRDSYGYTF,TGTGCCAGCAGTTCTTACCCCCGGGACAGCTATGGCTACACCTTC
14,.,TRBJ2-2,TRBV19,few,CASSKRPNTGELFF,TGTGCCAGTAGTAAGCGGCCGAACACCGGGGAGCTGTTTTTT
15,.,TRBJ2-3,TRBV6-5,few,CASSYAGRSTDTQYF,TGTGCCAGCAGTTACGCGGGCAGGAGCACAGATACGCAGTATTTT
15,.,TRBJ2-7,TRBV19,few,CASSIYRSSTDEQYF,TGTGCCAGTAGTATATACCGGAGTTCTACGGACGAGCAGTACTTC
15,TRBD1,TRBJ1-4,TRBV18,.,CASSSGTGLGEKLFF,TGTGCCAGCTCATCCGGGACAGGGCTAGGTGAAAAACTGTTTTTT
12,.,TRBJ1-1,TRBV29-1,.,CSVAGLNTEAFF,TGCAGCGTCGCGGGGCTGAACACTGAAGCTTTCTTT
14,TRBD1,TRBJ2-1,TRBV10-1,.,CASSRQGAVNEQFF,TGCGCCAGCAGTCGGCAGGGGGCAGTAAATGAGCAGTTCTTC
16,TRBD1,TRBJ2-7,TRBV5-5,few,CASSQDVGTGPYEQYF,TGCGCCAGCAGCCAAGATGTCGGGACAGGGCCCTACGAGCAGTACTTC
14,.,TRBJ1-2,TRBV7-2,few,CASSPTGGNYGYTF,TGTGCCAGCAGCCCGACAGGTGGTAACTATGGCTACACCTTC
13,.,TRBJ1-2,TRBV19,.,CASSPDRNYGYTF,TGTGCCAGTAGTCCTGACAGGAACTATGGCTACACCTTC
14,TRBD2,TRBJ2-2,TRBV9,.,CASSVTGGSGELFF,TGTGCCAGCAGCGTAACGGGAGGATCCGGGGAGCTGTTTTTT
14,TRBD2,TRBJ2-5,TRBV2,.,CASPGLAGGETQYF,TGTGCCAGCCCGGGACTAGCGGGAGGAGAGACCCAGTACTTC
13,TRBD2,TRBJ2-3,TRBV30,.,CAWRTSGRDTQYF,TGTGCCTGGAGGACTAGCGGGAGGGATACGCAGTATTTT
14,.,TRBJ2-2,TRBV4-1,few,CASSQSGLTGELFF,TGCGCCAGCAGCCAGTCAGGGTTAACCGGGGAGCTGTTTTTT
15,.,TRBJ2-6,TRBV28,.,CASSNGDSGANVLTF,TGTGCCAGCAGTAATGGAGACTCTGGGGCCAACGTCCTGACTTTC
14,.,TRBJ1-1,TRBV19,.,CASSIVHIPTEAFF,TGTGCCAGTAGTATAGTCCACATCCCCACTGAAGCTTTCTTT
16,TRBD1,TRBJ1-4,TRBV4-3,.,CASSLTSGTGFEKLFF,TGCGCCAGCAGCCTAACCTCGGGGACAGGGTTTGAAAAACTGTTTTTT
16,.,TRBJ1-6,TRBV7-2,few,CASSLAGGSYNSPLHF,TGTGCCAGCAGCTTAGCAGGGGGCTCCTATAATTCACCCCTCCACTTT
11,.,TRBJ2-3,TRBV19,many,CASRQGDTQYF,TGTGCCAGTAGGCAGGGAGATACGCAGTATTTT
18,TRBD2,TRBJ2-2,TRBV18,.,CASSPRTSGGPNTGELFF,TGTGCCAGCTCACCCAGGACTAGCGGGGGGCCGAACACCGGGGAGCTGTTTTTT
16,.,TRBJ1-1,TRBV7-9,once,CASSLAALGWNTEAFF,TGTGCCAGCAGCTTAGCCGCCCTCGGGTGGAACACTGAAGCTTTCTTT
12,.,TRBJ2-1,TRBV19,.,CASSIQYNEQFF,TGTGCCAGTAGTATTCAGTACAATGAGCAGTTCTTC
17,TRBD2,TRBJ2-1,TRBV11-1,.,CASSFLLAGSLYNEQFF,TGTGCCAGCAGCTTTTTGCTAGCGGGGAGCTTATACAATGAGCAGTTCTTC
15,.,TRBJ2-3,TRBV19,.,CASRSGWGVEDTQYF,TGTGCCAGTAGGAGCGGTTGGGGGGTAGAAGATACGCAGTATTTT
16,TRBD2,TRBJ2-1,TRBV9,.,CASSALGTSANHEQFF,TGTGCCAGCAGCGCCCTGGGGACTAGCGCGAATCATGAGCAGTTCTTC
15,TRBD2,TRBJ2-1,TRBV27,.,CASSPGTSGRAEQFF,TGTGCCAGCAGTCCGGGGACTAGCGGGAGGGCAGAGCAGTTCTTC
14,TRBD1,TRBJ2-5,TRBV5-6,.,CASSFGTGRETQYF,TGTGCCAGCAGCTTCGGGACAGGGAGAGAGACCCAGTACTTC
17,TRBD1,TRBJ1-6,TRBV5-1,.,CASSLDHNRGGNSPLHF,TGCGCCAGCAGCTTGGACCACAACAGGGGGGGGAATTCACCCCTCCACTTT
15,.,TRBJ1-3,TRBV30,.,CAWSVGGSSGNTIYF,TGTGCCTGGAGTGTGGGGGGTTCATCAGGAAACACCATATATTTT
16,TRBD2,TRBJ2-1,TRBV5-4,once,CASSAPGGSSYNEQFF,TGTGCCAGCAGCGCGCCGGGAGGAAGCTCCTACAATGAGCAGTTCTTC
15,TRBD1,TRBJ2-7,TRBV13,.,CASSPRDRGKYEQYF,TGTGCCAGCAGCCCAAGGGACAGGGGAAAGTACGAGCAGTACTTC
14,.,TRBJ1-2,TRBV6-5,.,CASSYSWEGNGYTF,TGTGCCAGCAGTTACTCGTGGGAGGGGAATGGCTACACCTTC
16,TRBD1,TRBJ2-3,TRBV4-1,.,CASSQPRQGATDTQYF,TGCGCCAGCAGCCAACCCAGACAGGGGGCTACAGATACGCAGTATTTT
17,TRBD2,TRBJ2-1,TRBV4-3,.,CASSQDRRTSLYNEQFF,TGCGCCAGCAGCCAAGATCGGAGGACTAGCCTGTACAATGAGCAGTTCTTC
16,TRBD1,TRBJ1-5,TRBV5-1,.,CASSLEGADSNQPQHF,TGCGCCAGCAGCTTGGAGGGGGCGGATAGCAATCAGCCCCAGCATTTT
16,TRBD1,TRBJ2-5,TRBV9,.,CASSVAGTGVQETQYF,TGTGCCAGCAGCGTAGCCGGGACAGGGGTCCAAGAGACCCAGTACTTC
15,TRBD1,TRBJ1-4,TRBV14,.,CASSPFQGANEKLFF,TGTGCCAGCAGTCCCTTTCAGGGGGCAAATGAAAAACTGTTTTTT
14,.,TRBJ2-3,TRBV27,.,CASSSRMGGDTQYF,TGTGCCAGCAGCTCTCGGATGGGAGGAGATACGCAGTATTTT
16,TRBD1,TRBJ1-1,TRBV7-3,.,CASSLGPPGQGAGAFF,TGTGCCAGCAGCTTAGGACCCCCGGGACAGGGGGCGGGGGCTTTCTTT
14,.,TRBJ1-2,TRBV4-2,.,CASSDRWVNYGYTF,TGTGCCAGCAGCGACAGGTGGGTCAACTATGGCTACACCTTC
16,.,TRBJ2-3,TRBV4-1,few,CASSQEGLTGTDTQYF,TGCGCCAGCAGCCAAGAAGGACTGACGGGGACAGATACGCAGTATTTT
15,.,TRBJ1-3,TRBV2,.,CASSADRILGNTIYF,TGTGCCAGCAGCGCCGACAGGATACTTGGAAACACCATATATTTT